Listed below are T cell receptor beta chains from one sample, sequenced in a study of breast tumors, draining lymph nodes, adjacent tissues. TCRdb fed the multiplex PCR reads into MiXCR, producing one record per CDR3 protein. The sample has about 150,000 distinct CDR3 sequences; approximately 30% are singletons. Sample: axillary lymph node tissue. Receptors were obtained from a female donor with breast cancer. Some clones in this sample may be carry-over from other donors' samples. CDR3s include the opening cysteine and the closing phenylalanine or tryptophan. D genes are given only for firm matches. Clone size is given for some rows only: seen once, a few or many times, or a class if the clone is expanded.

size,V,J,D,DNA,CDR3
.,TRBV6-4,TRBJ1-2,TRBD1,TGTGCCAGCACGGACAGGGGCGCCCGATCGAGCTATGGCTACACCTTC,CASTDRGARSSYGYTF
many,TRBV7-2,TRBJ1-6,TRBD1,TGTGCCAGCAGCTTAGGCCAGGGGGCAAATACTCTCCACTTT,CASSLGQGANTLHF
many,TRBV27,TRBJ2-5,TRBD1,TGTGCCAGCAGTTCGACAGGGACCGGGCAAGAGACCCAGTACTTC,CASSSTGTGQETQYF
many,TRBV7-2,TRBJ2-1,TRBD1,TGTGCCAGCAGCCGACAGGGGGACTCATCCTACAATGAGCAGTTCTTC,CASSRQGDSSYNEQFF
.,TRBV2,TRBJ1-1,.,TGTGCCAGCAGGAGGACGGAAACGAACACTGAAGCTTTCTTT,CASRRTETNTEAFF
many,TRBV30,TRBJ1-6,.,TGTGCCTGGATATCTGGAGGGCTCGCTTCACCCCTCCACTTT,CAWISGGLASPLHF
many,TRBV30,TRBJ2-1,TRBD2,TGTGCCTTACTTAGGTTAGCGGGGTACAATGAGCAGTTCTTC,CALLRLAGYNEQFF
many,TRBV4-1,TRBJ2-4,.,TGCGCCAGCAGCCAAGTTCGACTGGGCAAAAACATTCAGTACTTC,CASSQVRLGKNIQYF
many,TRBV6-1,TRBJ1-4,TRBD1,TGTGCCAGCGGAAAGGACAGGGAGCCGTTTTTT,CASGKDREPFF
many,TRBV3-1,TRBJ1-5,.,TGTGCCAGCAGCCAAGAGGGGCGGGACAATCAGCCCCAGCATTTT,CASSQEGRDNQPQHF
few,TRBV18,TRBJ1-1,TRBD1,TGTGCCAGCTCCCGAGAGGGGGGGCTGAACAGGGGTGAAGCTTTCTTT,CASSREGGLNRGEAFF
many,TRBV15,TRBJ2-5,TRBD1,TGTGCCACCGCTCCCTCCGGGACAGGGATAAGGGCGACCCAGTACTTC,CATAPSGTGIRATQYF
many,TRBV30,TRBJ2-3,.,TGTGCCCGAACCCAAGGGACAGATACGCAGTATTTT,CARTQGTDTQYF
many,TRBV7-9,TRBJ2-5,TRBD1,TGTGCCAGCAGCCCACAGGGGCTCGAAGAGACCCAGTACTTC,CASSPQGLEETQYF
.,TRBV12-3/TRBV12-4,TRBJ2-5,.,TGTGCCAGCAGTTTAGTAGGGTCAGAGACCCAGTACTTC,CASSLVGSETQYF
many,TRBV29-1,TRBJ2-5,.,TGCAGCGTTGTACTGCTAACAGATACGTCGGTTTTC,CSVVLLTDTSVF
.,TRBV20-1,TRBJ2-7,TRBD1,TGCAGTGCCGCCGGGACAGGACCCTACGAGCAGTACTTC,CSAAGTGPYEQYF
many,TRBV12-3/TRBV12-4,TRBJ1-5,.,TGTGCCAGCAGTTTAAACAGAGCTACGGATCAGCCCCAGCATTTT,CASSLNRATDQPQHF
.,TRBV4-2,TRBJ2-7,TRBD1,TGTGCCAGCAGCCAGGGCCGGGACAGGCGTTACGAGCGGTACTTC,CASSQGRDRRYERYF
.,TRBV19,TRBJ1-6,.,TGTGCCAGTAGTAGGGCCGTCGGGGGGCCTAATTCACCCCTCCACTTT,CASSRAVGGPNSPLHF
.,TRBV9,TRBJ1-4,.,TGTGCCAGCAGCGTAGTGGGGGCAACTAATGAAAAACTGTTTTTT,CASSVVGATNEKLFF
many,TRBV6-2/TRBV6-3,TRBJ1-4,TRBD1,TGTGCCAGCAGCCACCGGACAGGGTCCGCAAAACTGTTTTTT,CASSHRTGSAKLFF
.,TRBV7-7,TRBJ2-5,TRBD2,TGTGCTAGCAGCATCGCCGGGGGGGAGACCCAGTACTTC,CASSIAGGETQYF
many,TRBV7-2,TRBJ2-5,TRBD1,TGTGCCAGCAGCCGGAAGGACAGGGGGCTTGAGACCCAGCACTTC,CASSRKDRGLETQHF
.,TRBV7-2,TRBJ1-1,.,TGTGCCAGCAGCTTAGATCTCCGAGGTGGGATGAACACTGAAGCTTTCTTT,CASSLDLRGGMNTEAFF
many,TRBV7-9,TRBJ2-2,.,TGTGCCAGCAGCTTCTTGGTAGGGACCACCGGGGAGCTGTTTTTT,CASSFLVGTTGELFF
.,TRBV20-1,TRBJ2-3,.,TGCAGTGCGATACAGCAGGATACGCAGTATTTT,CSAIQQDTQYF
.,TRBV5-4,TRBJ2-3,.,TGTGCCAGCAGCTTGTCTGGGGCGCAGGGCCGCACAGATACGCAGTATTTT,CASSLSGAQGRTDTQYF
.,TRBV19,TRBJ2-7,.,TGTGCCACCAAGCCGACAGCCTACGAGCAGTACTTC,CATKPTAYEQYF
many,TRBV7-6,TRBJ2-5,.,TGTGCCAGCAGCTTAAGAGGGGGGGGGTACCAAGAGACCCAGTACTTC,CASSLRGGGYQETQYF
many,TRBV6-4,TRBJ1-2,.,TGTGCCAGCAGCCCATCGGTAGCTAACTATGGCTACACCTTC,CASSPSVANYGYTF
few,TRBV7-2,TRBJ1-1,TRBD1,TGTGCCAGCAGCGGCATCGACAGGGGTGAAGCTTTCTTT,CASSGIDRGEAFF
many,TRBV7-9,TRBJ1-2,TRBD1,TGTGCCAGCAGCTCGTCAGGGGGACGCGGCTATGGCTACACCTTC,CASSSSGGRGYGYTF
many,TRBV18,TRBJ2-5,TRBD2,TGTGCCAGCTCACCACCGGGACTAGCGGGGGGGCCGCAGACCCAGTACTTC,CASSPPGLAGGPQTQYF
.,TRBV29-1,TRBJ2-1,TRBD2,TGCAGCTTAGCGGGATCTAGCGGGGGCCTCAATGAGCAGTTCTTC,CSLAGSSGGLNEQFF
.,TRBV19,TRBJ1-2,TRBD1,TGTGCCAGTAGTAAACAGGGGACAGTCTATGGCTACACCTTC,CASSKQGTVYGYTF
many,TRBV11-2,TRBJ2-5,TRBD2,TGTGCCAGCACTTATTTAGCGGGGTCGGAAGAGACCCAGTACTTC,CASTYLAGSEETQYF
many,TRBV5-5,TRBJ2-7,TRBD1,TGTGCCAGCAGCCCGCAGGGGGCGGTCGGCTCCTACGAGCAGTACTTC,CASSPQGAVGSYEQYF
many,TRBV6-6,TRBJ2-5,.,TGTGCCAGCAGTCACGGAAAAGAGACCCAGTACTTC,CASSHGKETQYF
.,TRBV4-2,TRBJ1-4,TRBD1,TGTGCCAGCAGCTCTGGGACAGGGGGCTCCTACAATGAAAAACTGTTTTTT,CASSSGTGGSYNEKLFF
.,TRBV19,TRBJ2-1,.,TGTGCCAGTAGTATTTTGGAGGGGAGGAATGAGCAGTTCTTC,CASSILEGRNEQFF
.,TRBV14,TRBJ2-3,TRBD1,TGTGCCAGCAGCCAAGAAAAGGGGAGGACAGGGAGGACGGATACGCAGTATTTT,CASSQEKGRTGRTDTQYF
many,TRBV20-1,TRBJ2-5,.,TGCAGTGCTAGTCACTTTGAGACCCAGTACTTC,CSASHFETQYF
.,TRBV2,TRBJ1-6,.,TGTGCCAGCAGTGGCCCCACGAGCTCCTATAATTCACCCCTCCACTTT,CASSGPTSSYNSPLHF
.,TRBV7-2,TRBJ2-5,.,TGTGCCAGCAGCGAGGACTCAGGGGGGGGCGGGGAGACCCAGTACTTC,CASSEDSGGGGETQYF
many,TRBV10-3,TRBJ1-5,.,TGTGCCACAGGCCCTACCGAAGGCAGGGACCGAAATCAGCCCCAGCATTTT,CATGPTEGRDRNQPQHF